The 19 T cell receptor beta chains below all came from one sample that was sequenced in a study of OX40 agonist ivuxolimab in advanced cancers. The library was generated by the immunoSEQ multiplex PCR assay. TCRdb provides this immuneACCESS table in a form limited to in-frame rearrangements. Some clones are lacking; in checked studies, under half of them reflect an unresolved V gene, and why the rest are absent is not known. This sample holds 84,000 or so clones; about 94% were observed only once. The ten top clones hold approximately 9.9% of the sample. This specimen consisted of CD4+ or CD8+ T cells sorted from blood, obtained in a trial of the OX40 agonist ivuxolimab. Every receptor here comes from an adult with an advanced solid tumor such as melanoma, head and neck, liver or kidney cancer.

This chain uses TRBV27 with TRBJ2-7, with D unclear. V was cut by 8 bases and J by 2 bases, with 10 bases left in between. This CDR3 is 12 amino acids long. Germline CDR1 and CDR2: MNHEY and SMNVEV (reference sequence). The CDR3, as DNA: TGTGCCAGCTCCCCCCGAGCCTACGAGCAGTACTTC. It is translated as CASSPRAYEQYF.

The chain joins TRBV27 to TRBJ2-7, with 8 bases that match TRBD1. The CDR3 runs 17 residues. In germline, CDR1 is MNHEY, CDR2 SMNVEV (reference sequence). V gave up 7 bases and J gave up 2 bases; unmatched junction bases: 16. CDR3 sequence reads: CASTIYMKGTGTYEQYF. CDR3 nucleotides: TGTGCCAGCACTATATATATGAAGGGGACAGGCACCTACGAGCAGTACTTC.

This chain joins TRBV5-1 and TRBJ2-2; D could derive from TRBD1 or TRBD2 (6 bases each). V lost 0 bases, J lost 6 bases, and 15 bases lay in between. Germline V gene data show CDR1 as SGHRS and CDR2 as YFSETQ. The CDR3 length is 16 residues. CDR3 loop: CASSLVGGLTSGELFF. In nucleotides, the CDR3 is TGCGCCAGCAGCTTGGTAGGGGGACTGACGTCCGGGGAGCTGTTTTTT.

CDR3 loop: CASSESGRDEQFF. The CDR3 DNA is TGTGCCAGCAGTGAAAGCGGGAGGGATGAGCAGTTCTTC. This chain joins TRBV6-5 and TRBJ2-1, with TRBD2 matching 10 bases. J gave up 8 bases and V 5 bases, and 3 bases lay outside the gene matches. This CDR3 has 13 amino acids. From germline, CDR1 is MNHEY and CDR2 SVGAGI.

V is TRBV30 and J is TRBJ2-2, with no clear D. Germline V CDR1 and CDR2: GTSNPN, SVGIG (reference sequence). V was cut by 1 base and J by 8 bases, with 5 bases left in between. CDR3 length equals 11 residues. The CDR3 DNA reads TGTGCCTGGAGTGGGGGAGGGGAGCTGTTTTTT. Its protein product is CAWSGGGELFF.

This chain uses TRBV28 with TRBJ1-5; D gene ambiguous. Looked up from germline, CDR1 is MDHEN and CDR2 is SYDVKM. This CDR3 is built from 15 residues. The germline V and J ends were trimmed by 6 bases and 3 bases, with 15 bases remaining between them. The CDR3 sequence is CASRPGRRNNQPQHF. The DNA of the CDR3 is TGTGCCAGCAGGCCAGGACGGAGAAACAATCAGCCCCAGCATTTT. The entire variable domain, with the rest obtained from reference TRBV28 and TRBJ1-5, is as follows: DVKVTQSSRYLVKRTGEKVFLECVQDMDHENMFWYRQDPGLGLRLIYFSYDVKMKEKGDIPEGYSVSREKKERFSLILESASTNQTSMYLCASRPGRRNNQPQHFGDGTRLSIL.

This sequence joins TRBV5-4 and TRBJ1-5, with unresolved D. V lost 0 bases to trimming and J lost 0 bases, with 13 bases between them. The CDR3 runs 17 residues. Germline V lookup: CDR1 SGHNT, CDR2 YYREEE (reference sequence). As DNA, the CDR3 is TGTGCCAGCAGCTTGGCCATAAGGGTCCATAGCAATCAGCCCCAGCATTTT. It yields the protein CASSLAIRVHSNQPQHF.

This clone was detected only a few times. V is TRBV25-1 and J is TRBJ1-1, with D possibly being TRBD1 (5 bases). CDR1 and CDR2 from the germline V gene are MGHDK and SYGVNS. The V and J ends lost 6 bases and 4 bases respectively, with 9 bases between them. The CDR3 totals 12 residues. Here the CDR3 reads CASRGPGTEAFF. The CDR3 nucleotides are TGTGCCAGCAGGGGACCGGGCACTGAAGCTTTCTTT.

This clone was seen only once. The chain has TRBV11-2 and TRBJ1-4, with D perhaps TRBD1 (6 bases). The CDR3 consists of 14 residues. The V gene's germline CDR1 is SGHAT and CDR2 FQNNGV. With 5 bases removed from V and 8 bases from J, the gap between germline ends came to 15 bases. Written as DNA, the CDR3 is TGTGCCAGCAGCAAAGTTAACAGGGACGAAAAACTGTTTTTT. This encodes CASSKVNRDEKLFF.

V gene TRBV4-3 combines with J gene TRBJ2-7, with D hard to call. The germline gives CDR1 LGHNA, CDR2 YSLEER. The CDR3 covers 13 residues. V lost 0 bases to trimming and J lost 3 bases, with 6 bases between them. CDR3 protein: CASSQDLGYEQYF. The CDR3 nucleotides read TGCGCCAGCAGCCAAGATCTTGGCTACGAGCAGTACTTC.

The chain recombines TRBV7-6 with TRBJ1-2; D is possibly TRBD1 (5 bases). Looked up from germline, CDR1 is SGHVS and CDR2 is FNYEAQ. V gave up 1 base and J gave up 4 bases, with 7 bases separating them. The CDR3 spans 13 residues. The CDR3 sequence: CASSLGDGYGYTF. CDR3 DNA sequence: TGTGCCAGCAGCTTAGGGGACGGCTATGGCTACACCTTC.

The rearrangement uses TRBV13 and TRBJ1-1; a weak D match, TRBD1 (6 bases). The CDR3 runs 13 residues. Looked up from germline, CDR1 is PRHDT and CDR2 is FYEKMQ (reference sequence). Trimming cost V 3 bases and J 11 bases, with 16 bases left between them. CDR3 coding DNA: TGTGCCAGCAGCTTGTCCCCTACAGGGCGTGCTTTCTTT. Its translation is CASSLSPTGRAFF.

The rearrangement uses TRBV5-1 and TRBJ2-7; the D gene is possibly TRBD1 (5 bases). The CDR3 runs 13 residues. CDR1 is SGHRS, CDR2 YFSETQ, per germline. V was shortened by 0 bases and J by 2 bases, with 6 bases between the two germline ends. The CDR3 DNA sequence: TGCGCCAGCAGCTTGGGGGGCCCCTACGAGCAGTACTTC. Translated, it gives CASSLGGPYEQYF.

CDR3 nucleotides: TGTGCCAGCAGTTTAGGGACTAGCGGCCAAGAGACCCAGTACTTC. It codes for CASSLGTSGQETQYF. J is TRBJ2-5 and V is TRBV27; 11 bases are shared with TRBD2. CDR1 and CDR2 from the germline V gene are MNHEY and SMNVEV (reference sequence). The CDR3 has 15 residues. V dropped 2 bases and J dropped 1; count of bases not matched to a gene: 0.

The J gene is TRBJ2-2, the V gene TRBV13, with D unclear. The CDR3 contains 14 residues. V was pared by 8 bases and J by 0 bases, with 10 bases between. Germline loops: CDR1 PRHDT, CDR2 FYEKMQ (reference sequence). Written as DNA, the CDR3 is TGTGCCAGCCTCCGGTTGACGAACACCGGGGAGCTGTTTTTT. This translates into CASLRLTNTGELFF.

The genes are TRBV28 and TRBJ1-1; D is unresolved. V lost 2 bases and J lost 0, with 4 bases in between. Looked up from germline, CDR1 is MDHEN and CDR2 is SYDVKM. The CDR3 is 13 residues long. The CDR3 nucleotides read TGTGCCAGCAGTTTAAATCTGAACACTGAAGCTTTCTTT. Protein: CASSLNLNTEAFF.

This clone was seen a single time. The chain has TRBV5-1 and TRBJ1-2, with 9 bases fitting TRBD1. The ends lost 0 bases at V and 6 bases at J; junction bases unmatched: 6. Looked up from germline, CDR1 is SGHRS and CDR2 is YFSETQ. The CDR3 contains 15 residues. The CDR3 nucleotides read TGCGCCAGCAGCTTGGGGTCGGGACAGGGCGATGGCTACACCTTC. Its protein is CASSLGSGQGDGYTF.

V is TRBV4-1 and J is TRBJ2-2, with 7 bases fitting TRBD1. Germline V gene lookup returns CDR1 MGHRA and CDR2 YSYEKL. The CDR3 sequence is 14 residues long. V lost 4 bases to trimming and J lost 6 bases; unmatched junction nucleotides: 5. The CDR3 bases are TGCGCCAGCAGCCGCTACAGGGGCGCCGGGGAGCTGTTTTTT. Translation gives CASSRYRGAGELFF.

This chain joins TRBV10-3 and TRBJ1-2, with a possible D match to TRBD1 (5 bases). The CDR3 runs 13 residues. Per the germline V gene, CDR1 is ENHRY and CDR2 is SYGVKD. The V end lost 8 bases, the J end lost 8 bases, and 18 bases lay between the germline ends. The CDR3 loop reads CAIGGGPDLGYTF. DNA of the CDR3: TGTGCCATCGGGGGGGGTCCCGATCTAGGCTACACCTTC.